This T cell receptor (beta chain) emerged from a study of CD8+ T cells in alopecia areata. Whole-study findings and limits: Scalp sequencing captures resident alphabeta T cells of normal skin too. Tofacitinib produced a significant decrease in scalp clonality and in expanded CD8+ clones among the top 100. Researchers reported that TCR sharing among patients proved less clear than in mice, possibly HLA-linked.

Sequencing templates came from extracted RNA that was reverse transcribed into cDNA. Profiled with immunoSEQ multiplex PCR; TCRdb holds only in-frame clones, not every one. This sample carries about 100,000 clones, just under 60% of them seen once, and the ten largest clones take roughly 15%. Looked up from germline, CDR1 is SGHRS and CDR2 is YFSETQ. Trimming removed 4 bases from V and 1 base from J, with 11 bases in between. The CDR3 has 14 amino acids. Treatment meaning: oral pan-JAK inhibitor, 5-10 mg twice daily. Peripheral blood, together with lesional scalp punch biopsies, was collected from alopecia areata patients. Notes on this clone: The antigen remains undetermined.

This receptor was obtained from a human donor with alopecia areata. This chain uses TRBV5-1 with TRBJ1-1, with TRBD1 as a possible D gene (6 bases). Sequences were derived from CD8+ T cells sorted from blood, sampled at approximately week 60, from a patient treated with tofacitinib. This CDR3 reads CASSGSGQNTEAFF. The CDR3 DNA follows: TGCGCCAGCAGCGGATCGGGACAGAACACTGAAGCTTTCTTT.